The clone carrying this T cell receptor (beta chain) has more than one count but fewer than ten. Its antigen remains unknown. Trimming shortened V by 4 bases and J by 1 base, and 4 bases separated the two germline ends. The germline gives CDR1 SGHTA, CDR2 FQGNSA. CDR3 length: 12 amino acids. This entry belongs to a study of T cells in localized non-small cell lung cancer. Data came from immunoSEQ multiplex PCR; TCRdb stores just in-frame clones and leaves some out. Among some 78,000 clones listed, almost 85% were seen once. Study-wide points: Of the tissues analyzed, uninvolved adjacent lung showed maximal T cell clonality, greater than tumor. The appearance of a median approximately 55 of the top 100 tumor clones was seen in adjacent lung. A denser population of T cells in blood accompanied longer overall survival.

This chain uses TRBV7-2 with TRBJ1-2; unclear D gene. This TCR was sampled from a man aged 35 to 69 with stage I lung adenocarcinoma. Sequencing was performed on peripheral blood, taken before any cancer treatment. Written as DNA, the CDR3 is TGTGCCAGCAGCTCAAATAACTATGGCTACACCTTC. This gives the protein CASSSNNYGYTF.